This passage covers 8 T cell receptor beta chains from one sample sequenced in a study of blood T cell repertoires in COVID-19. The method was immunoSEQ multiplex PCR; TCRdb's version includes in-frame clones alone and lacks a portion of them. The table includes a few hundred thousand clones, 88% detected once. Source material: peripheral blood. These receptor sequences come from a woman in her twenties or thirties with COVID-19, enrolled during active disease.

This sequence joins TRBV5-1 and TRBJ1-1, with 9 bases that match TRBD1. Trimming cost V 3 bases and J 3 bases; bases outside gene matches: 6. Germline loops: CDR1 SGHRS, CDR2 YFSETQ. The CDR3 has 15 amino acids. The CDR3 is CASSYLQGADTEAFF. The CDR3 region has the DNA TGCGCCAGCAGCTACCTACAGGGGGCTGACACTGAAGCTTTCTTT. Full variable domain (outside the CDR3, taken from reference TRBV5-1 and TRBJ1-1): KAGVTQTPRYLIKTRGQQVTLSCSPISGHRSVSWYQQTPGQGLQFLFEYFSETQRNKGNFPGRFSGRQFSNSRSEMNVSTLELGDSALYLCASSYLQGADTEAFFGQGTRLTVV.

The chain couples TRBV11-2 to TRBJ2-7; 7 positions agree with TRBD1. Germline V gene data show CDR1 as SGHAT and CDR2 as FQNNGV. The CDR3 totals 14 residues. Trimming at V came to 4 bases and at J to 2 bases, leaving 5 bases not matched to a gene. The CDR3 nucleotides read TGTGCCAGCAGCTGGGACAGCAACCCCTACGAGCAGTACTTC. Protein sequence: CASSWDSNPYEQYF.

V usage is TRBV28 and J usage is TRBJ2-1; 13 bases line up with TRBD2. The CDR3 totals 17 residues. V shed 5 bases and J 3 bases; nucleotides not matched to a gene: 7. Germline CDR1 reads MDHEN; CDR2 reads SYDVKM. Written as DNA, the CDR3 is TGTGCCAGCAGTCTCCCCGGGACTAGCGGGAACTACAATGAGCAGTTCTTC. Translation gives CASSLPGTSGNYNEQFF.

The chain is built from TRBV5-1 and TRBJ2-4; D is possibly TRBD2 (6 bases). The CDR3 extends over 15 amino acids. Trimming took 1 base from V and 7 from J, leaving 15 bases between them. Per germline, CDR1 SGHRS and CDR2 YFSETQ. CDR3 sequence reads: CASSLSPGVSNIQYF. The CDR3 DNA reads as TGCGCCAGCAGCTTGTCGCCGGGAGTGAGTAACATTCAGTACTTC. Full variable domain (remainder filled in from reference TRBV5-1 and TRBJ2-4): KAGVTQTPRYLIKTRGQQVTLSCSPISGHRSVSWYQQTPGQGLQFLFEYFSETQRNKGNFPGRFSGRQFSNSRSEMNVSTLELGDSALYLCASSLSPGVSNIQYFGAGTRLSVL.

V is TRBV15 and J is TRBJ1-6, with 8 bases fitting TRBD1. The V gene's germline CDR1 is LNHNV and CDR2 YYDKDF (reference sequence). This CDR3 region has 16 residues. V gave up 5 bases and J gave up 8 bases; unmatched junction bases: 11. The CDR3 reads CATSLGPDRAYSPLHF. The CDR3 coding sequence is TGTGCCACCAGCCTGGGGCCGGACAGGGCGTATTCACCCCTCCACTTT.

This rearrangement joins TRBV18 to TRBJ2-5, with a weak D call TRBD2 (5 bases). V lost 6 bases, J lost 5 bases, and 22 bases lay in between. Germline lookup yields CDR1 KGHSH and CDR2 LQKENI. The CDR3 runs 16 residues. The CDR3, as DNA: TGTGCCAGCTCCCGGCAGCGGCCCCCCTATTTGGAGACCCAGTACTTC. Protein sequence: CASSRQRPPYLETQYF. The variable domain in full, with the rest retrieved from reference TRBV18 and TRBJ2-5, is NAGVMQNPRHLVRRRGQEARLRCSPMKGHSHVYWYRQLPEEGLKFMVYLQKENIIDESGMPKERFSAEFPKEGPSILRIQQVVRGDSAAYFCASSRQRPPYLETQYFGPGTRLLVL.

The chain carries TRBV10-3 and TRBJ2-5; D unresolved. The V gene lost 9 bases and the J gene lost 4 bases, with 15 bases spanning the gap. CDR1 ENHRY and CDR2 SYGVKD come from the germline V gene. The CDR3 has 13 amino acids. The CDR3 region has the DNA TGTGCCATTCGGAGCATCATGGGAGAGACCCAGTACTTC. Encoded protein: CAIRSIMGETQYF.

The chain recombines TRBV19 with TRBJ2-3, with 8 positions matching TRBD2. V shed 3 bases and J 6 bases; nucleotides not matched to a gene: 5. The CDR3 is made up of 14 amino acids. CDR1 and CDR2 from the germline V gene are LNHDA and SQIVND (reference sequence). The CDR3 protein is CASSMSSGWDTQYF. The CDR3 DNA reads as TGTGCCAGTAGTATGTCTAGCGGGTGGGATACGCAGTATTTT.